The TCR beta chain under discussion was sequenced for a study of cytomegalovirus exposure and HLA in healthy donors. Use of 60 Vbeta and 13 Jbeta primers characterized the PCR. Sequencing was performed with immunoSEQ multiplex PCR; in TCRdb, only in-frame clones are kept and a portion is missing. The sample lists roughly 150,000 clones; about 72% were seen once. About this clone: No antigen is known for it.

Nominal health characterized the donors when sampled, though unrecorded immune exposures were likely. The germline gives CDR1 MNHNY, CDR2 SVGAGI (reference sequence). V lost 0 bases and J lost 6, with 6 bases in between. The CDR3 sequence is 14 residues long. Overall study results and limits: Sequencing depth roughly uniform across donors was assumed in presence/absence analyses. Within the data, a cluster of highly shared sequence variants was likely a sequencing artifact.

The chain links TRBV6-6 to TRBJ1-6; weak D call: TRBD1 (5 bases). This sequence originates from a man between 60 and 75 years old in good health and CMV-seronegative. The sample consisted of PBMCs. The CDR3 sequence is CASSYSQGNSPLHF. The DNA for the CDR3 is TGTGCCAGCAGTTACTCGCAGGGTAATTCACCCCTCCACTTT.